This TCR beta chain was profiled in a study of blood T cells in healthy people across ages. General study findings and limits: There was no known CMV status for donors, so expanded clonotype changes were possibly confounded.

Primed by a sample-barcoded 5' primer and a J-beta primer mix, a second PCR proceeded for about 7 to 12 cycles. In TCRdb, the 5' RACE reads were re-called with MiXCR into one record per CDR3 protein. The data contain approximately 790,000 distinct CDR3 sequences, around 62% of them singletons. Regarding this clonotype: The antigen is undetermined.

The sequence was obtained from a man younger than 40 in good health. The sample was blood.

The CDR3 DNA reads as TGTGCCAGCAGCTTATTCTCTGGGGCAACCCCCGGGGATGAGCAGTTCTTC. Amino acid sequence: CASSLFSGATPGDEQFF. The chain couples TRBV11-2 to TRBJ2-1; D may match TRBD1 or TRBD2 (5 bases each). Germline V gives CDR1 SGHAT, CDR2 FQNNGV. This CDR3 contains 17 residues. The V end lost 2 bases, the J end lost 8 bases, and 22 bases lay between the germline ends.